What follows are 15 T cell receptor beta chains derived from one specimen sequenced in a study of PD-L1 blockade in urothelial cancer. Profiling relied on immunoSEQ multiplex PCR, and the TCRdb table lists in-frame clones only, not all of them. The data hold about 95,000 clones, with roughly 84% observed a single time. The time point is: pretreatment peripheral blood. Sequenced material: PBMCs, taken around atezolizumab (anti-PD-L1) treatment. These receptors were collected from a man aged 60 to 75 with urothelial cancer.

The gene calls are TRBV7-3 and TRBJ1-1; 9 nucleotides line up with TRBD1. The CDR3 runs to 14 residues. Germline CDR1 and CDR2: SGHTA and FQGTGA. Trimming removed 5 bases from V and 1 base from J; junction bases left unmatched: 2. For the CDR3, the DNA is TGTGCCAGCAGCGTGGGACAGGGGAACACTGAAGCTTTCTTT. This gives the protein CASSVGQGNTEAFF.

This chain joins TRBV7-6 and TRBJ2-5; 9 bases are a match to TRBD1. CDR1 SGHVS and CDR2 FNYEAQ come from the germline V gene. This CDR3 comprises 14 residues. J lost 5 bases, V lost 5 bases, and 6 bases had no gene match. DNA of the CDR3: TGTGCCAGCAGCAGTGGACAGGGGAGGGAGACCCAGTACTTC. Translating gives CASSSGQGRETQYF.

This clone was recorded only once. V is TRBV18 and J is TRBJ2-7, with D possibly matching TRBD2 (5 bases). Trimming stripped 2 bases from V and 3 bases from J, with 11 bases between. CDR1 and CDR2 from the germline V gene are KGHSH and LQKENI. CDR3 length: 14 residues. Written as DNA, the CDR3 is TGTGCCAGCTCACCATCCCCTAGCTTCTACGAGCAGTACTTC. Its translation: CASSPSPSFYEQYF.

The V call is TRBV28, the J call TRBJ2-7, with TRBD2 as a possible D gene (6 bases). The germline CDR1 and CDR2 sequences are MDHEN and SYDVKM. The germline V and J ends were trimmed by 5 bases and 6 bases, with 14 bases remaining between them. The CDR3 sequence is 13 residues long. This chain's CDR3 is CASSPKPGAEQYF. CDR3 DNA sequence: TGTGCCAGCAGTCCGAAGCCGGGAGCCGAGCAGTACTTC.

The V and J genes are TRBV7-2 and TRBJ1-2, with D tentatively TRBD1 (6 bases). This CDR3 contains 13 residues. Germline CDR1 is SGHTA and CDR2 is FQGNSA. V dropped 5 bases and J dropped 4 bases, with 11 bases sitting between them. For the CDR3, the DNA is TGTGCCAGCAGCCCTGACAGGTTCTATGGCTACACCTTC. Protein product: CASSPDRFYGYTF.

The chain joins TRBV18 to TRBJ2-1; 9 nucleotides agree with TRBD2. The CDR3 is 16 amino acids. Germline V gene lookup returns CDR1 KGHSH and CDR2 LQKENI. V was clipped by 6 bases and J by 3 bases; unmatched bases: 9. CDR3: CASSRGEREDYNEQFF. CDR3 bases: TGTGCCAGCTCCCGGGGCGAGCGGGAGGACTACAATGAGCAGTTCTTC.

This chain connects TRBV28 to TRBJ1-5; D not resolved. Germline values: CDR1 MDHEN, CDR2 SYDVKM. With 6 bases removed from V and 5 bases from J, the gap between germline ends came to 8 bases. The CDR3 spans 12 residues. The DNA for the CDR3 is TGTGCCAGCAGGTCTACGGATCAGCCCCAGCATTTT. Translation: CASRSTDQPQHF.

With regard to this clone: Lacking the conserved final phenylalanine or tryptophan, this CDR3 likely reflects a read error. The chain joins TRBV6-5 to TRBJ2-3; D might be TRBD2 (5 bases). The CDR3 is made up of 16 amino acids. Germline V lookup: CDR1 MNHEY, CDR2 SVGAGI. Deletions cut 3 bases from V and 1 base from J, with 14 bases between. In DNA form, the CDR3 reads TGTGCCAGCAGTTATAAAGCCGGGATTCGCACAGATACGCAGTATCTT. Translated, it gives CASSYKAGIRTDTQYL.

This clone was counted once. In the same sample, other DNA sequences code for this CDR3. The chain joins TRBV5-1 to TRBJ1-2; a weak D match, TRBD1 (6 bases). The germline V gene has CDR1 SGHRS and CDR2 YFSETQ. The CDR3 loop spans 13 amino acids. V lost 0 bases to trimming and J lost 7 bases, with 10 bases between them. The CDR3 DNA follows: TGCGCCAGCAGCTTGGGGCAGGGGATTGGCTACACCTTC. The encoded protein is CASSLGQGIGYTF. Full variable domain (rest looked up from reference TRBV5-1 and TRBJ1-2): KAGVTQTPRYLIKTRGQQVTLSCSPISGHRSVSWYQQTPGQGLQFLFEYFSETQRNKGNFPGRFSGRQFSNSRSEMNVSTLELGDSALYLCASSLGQGIGYTFGSGTRLTVV.

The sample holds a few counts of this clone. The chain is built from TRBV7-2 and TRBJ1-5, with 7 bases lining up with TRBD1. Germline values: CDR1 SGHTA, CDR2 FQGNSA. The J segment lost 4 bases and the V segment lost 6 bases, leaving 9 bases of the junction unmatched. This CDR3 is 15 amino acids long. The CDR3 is CASSSWTGENQPQHF. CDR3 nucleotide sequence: TGTGCCAGCAGTTCATGGACAGGAGAAAATCAGCCCCAGCATTTT.

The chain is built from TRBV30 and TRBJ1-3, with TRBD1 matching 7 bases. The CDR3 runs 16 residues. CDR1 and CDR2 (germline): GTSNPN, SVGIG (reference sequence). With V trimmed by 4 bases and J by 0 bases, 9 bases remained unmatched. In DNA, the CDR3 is TGTGCCTGGATCCCCCGGGACAGCGTCTCTGGAAACACCATATATTTT. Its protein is CAWIPRDSVSGNTIYF.

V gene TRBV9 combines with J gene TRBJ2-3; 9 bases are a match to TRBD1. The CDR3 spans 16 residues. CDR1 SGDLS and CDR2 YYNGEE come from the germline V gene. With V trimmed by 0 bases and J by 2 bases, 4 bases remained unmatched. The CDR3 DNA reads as TGTGCCAGCAGCGTAGTGGGACAGGGTCCCACAGATACGCAGTATTTT. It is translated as CASSVVGQGPTDTQYF.

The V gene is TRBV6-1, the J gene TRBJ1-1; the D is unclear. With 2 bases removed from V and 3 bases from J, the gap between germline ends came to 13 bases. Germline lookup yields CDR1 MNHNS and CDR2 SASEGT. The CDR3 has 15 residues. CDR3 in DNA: TGTGCCAGCAGTGAACGGGGAAGGGAGGACACTGAAGCTTTCTTT. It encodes CASSERGREDTEAFF.

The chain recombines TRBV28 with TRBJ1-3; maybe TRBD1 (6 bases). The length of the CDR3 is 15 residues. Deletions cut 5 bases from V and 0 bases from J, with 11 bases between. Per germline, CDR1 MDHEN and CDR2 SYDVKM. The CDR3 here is CASSPEDSSGNTIYF. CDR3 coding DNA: TGTGCCAGCAGTCCTGAGGACAGCTCTGGAAACACCATATATTTT.

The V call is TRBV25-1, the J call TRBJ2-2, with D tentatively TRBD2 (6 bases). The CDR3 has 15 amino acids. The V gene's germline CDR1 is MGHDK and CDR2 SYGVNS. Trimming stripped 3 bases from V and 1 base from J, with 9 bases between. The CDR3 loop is CASSEEGKNTGELFF. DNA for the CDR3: TGTGCCAGCAGTGAGGAGGGGAAGAACACCGGGGAGCTGTTTTTT. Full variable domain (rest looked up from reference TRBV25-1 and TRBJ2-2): EADIYQTPRYLVIGTGKKITLECSQTMGHDKMYWYQQDPGMELHLIHYSYGVNSTEKGDLSSESTVSRIRTEHFPLTLESARPSHTSQYLCASSEEGKNTGELFFGEGSRLTVL.